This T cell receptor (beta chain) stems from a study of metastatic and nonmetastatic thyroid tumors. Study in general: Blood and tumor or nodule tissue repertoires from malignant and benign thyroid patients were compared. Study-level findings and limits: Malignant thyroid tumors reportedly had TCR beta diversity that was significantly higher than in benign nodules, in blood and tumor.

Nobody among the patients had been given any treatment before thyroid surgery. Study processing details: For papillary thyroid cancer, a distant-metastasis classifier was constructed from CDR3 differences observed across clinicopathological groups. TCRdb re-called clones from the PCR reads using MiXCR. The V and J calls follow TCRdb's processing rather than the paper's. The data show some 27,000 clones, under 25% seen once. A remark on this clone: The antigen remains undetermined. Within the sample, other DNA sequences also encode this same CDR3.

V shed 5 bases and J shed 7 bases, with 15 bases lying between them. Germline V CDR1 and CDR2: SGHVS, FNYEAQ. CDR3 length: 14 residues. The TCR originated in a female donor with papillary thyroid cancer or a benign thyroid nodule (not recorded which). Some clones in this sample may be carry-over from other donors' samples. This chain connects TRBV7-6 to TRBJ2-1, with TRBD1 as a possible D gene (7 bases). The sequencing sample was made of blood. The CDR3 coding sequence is TGTGCCAGCAGCCCAGGGGGGTCATATAATGAGCAGTTCTTC. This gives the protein CASSPGGSYNEQFF. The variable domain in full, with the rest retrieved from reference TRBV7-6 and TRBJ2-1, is GAGVSQSPRYKVTKRGQDVALRCDPISGHVSLYWYRQALGQGPEFLTYFNYEAQQDKSGLPNDRFSAERPEGSISTLTIQRTEQRDSAMYRCASSPGGSYNEQFFGPGTRLTVL.